The 21 T cell receptor beta chains given below trace back to one sample, sequenced in a study of cytomegalovirus exposure and HLA in healthy donors. The PCR was carried out with 60 Vbeta primers and 13 Jbeta primers. Generated by immunoSEQ multiplex PCR, the TCRdb table keeps only in-frame clones and is missing some. The top ten hold 3% to 4.5% of the sample, which has tens of thousands of clones, almost 70% seen once. Sequencing used PBMCs. Receptors were obtained from a man in his forties in good health and CMV-seronegative.

The V and J genes are TRBV11-2 and TRBJ2-1; D uncertain. Germline V lookup: CDR1 SGHAT, CDR2 FQNNGV. The ends were cut back, 8 bases at V and 0 bases at J, with 8 bases in the middle. The CDR3 runs 13 residues. CDR3 in amino acids: CASSASSYNEQFF. The DNA for the CDR3 is TGTGCCAGCTCGGCTAGCTCCTACAATGAGCAGTTCTTC.

The V and J genes are TRBV29-1 and TRBJ2-3; D gene uncertain. The CDR3 totals 12 residues. V was cut by 7 bases and J by 2 bases, with 10 bases left in between. Germline V gene lookup returns CDR1 SQVTM and CDR2 ANQGSEA. The CDR3 DNA follows: TGCAGCGCTGGCCCGTACACAGATACGCAGTATTTT. Encoded protein: CSAGPYTDTQYF.

The J gene is TRBJ2-1, the V gene TRBV7-9; the match to TRBD1 covers 9 bases. V trimming: 5 bases; J trimming: 9 bases; junction bases outside the gene matches: 11. Germline V gene lookup returns CDR1 SEHNR and CDR2 FQNEAQ (reference sequence). The CDR3 is made up of 15 amino acids. The CDR3 sequence: CASSPPGQGFGEQFF. The CDR3 coding sequence is TGTGCCAGCAGCCCACCGGGACAGGGCTTCGGTGAGCAGTTCTTC.

This clone was detected a few times. The rearrangement links TRBV5-4 to TRBJ1-1; D unclear. The V gene's germline CDR1 is SGHNT and CDR2 YYREEE (reference sequence). The germline V and J ends were trimmed by 1 base and 5 bases, with 9 bases remaining between them. The CDR3 has 13 residues. CDR3 bases: TGTGCCAGCAGCTTGCTGACGGGGACTGAAGCTTTCTTT. Its translation is CASSLLTGTEAFF.

The CDR3 loop reads CASSWEGLADTQYF. CDR3 coding DNA: TGTGCCAGCAGTTGGGAGGGTCTGGCAGATACGCAGTATTTT. The rearrangement uses TRBV6-6 and TRBJ2-3; 7 nucleotides match TRBD2. Germline V gene data show CDR1 as MNHNY and CDR2 as SVGAGI (reference sequence). The CDR3 totals 14 residues. V shed 4 bases, J shed 4 bases, and the junction held 5 bases outside the gene matches.

The V and J genes are TRBV10-2 and TRBJ1-1; a possible D gene is TRBD1 (6 bases). Germline CDR1 WSHSY, CDR2 SAAADI. The V and J ends lost 3 bases and 2 bases respectively, with 10 bases between them. CDR3 size: 14 residues. The CDR3 sequence is CASSDAGGNTEAFF. CDR3 nucleotide sequence: TGCGCCAGCAGTGATGCTGGGGGCAACACTGAAGCTTTCTTT.

The chain joins TRBV6-1 to TRBJ1-5; the D gene is possibly TRBD1 (6 bases). Trimming removed 11 bases at V and 0 bases at J, with 14 bases between. Germline lookup yields CDR1 MNHNS and CDR2 SASEGT. There are 14 residues in the CDR3. This CDR3 reads CASDSALSNQPQHF. CDR3 in DNA: TGTGCCTCGGACAGCGCCCTTAGCAATCAGCCCCAGCATTTT.

This chain links TRBV30 with TRBJ2-3; 9 bases align to TRBD2. V dropped 0 bases and J dropped 1; count of bases not matched to a gene: 5. The CDR3 has 16 residues. From germline, CDR1 is GTSNPN and CDR2 SVGIG (reference sequence). CDR3 region: CAWSVGAGGRTDTQYF. CDR3 nucleotide sequence: TGTGCCTGGAGTGTAGGAGCGGGGGGCCGCACAGATACGCAGTATTTT.

The rearrangement joins TRBV30 to TRBJ1-2, with 9 bases that match TRBD1. The length of the CDR3 is 15 residues. The ends lost 0 bases at V and 6 bases at J; junction bases unmatched: 8. Germline V lookup: CDR1 GTSNPN, CDR2 SVGIG (reference sequence). This CDR3 reads CAWSVEDRGNHGYTF. DNA of the CDR3: TGTGCCTGGAGTGTTGAGGACAGGGGAAACCATGGCTACACCTTC.

The J gene is TRBJ1-5, the V gene TRBV15; D unclear. This CDR3 is 15 amino acids long. The germline CDR1 and CDR2 sequences are LNHNV and YYDKDF (reference sequence). The V gene lost 0 bases and the J gene lost 1 base, with 7 bases spanning the gap. The CDR3 DNA reads TGTGCCACCAGCAGAGATGGGAGGAGCAATCAGCCCCAGCATTTT. Amino acids: CATSRDGRSNQPQHF.

J is TRBJ2-1 and V is TRBV10-3; 7 bases are a match to TRBD1. V was clipped by 5 bases and J by 0 bases; unmatched bases: 7. This CDR3 region has 16 residues. Germline values: CDR1 ENHRY, CDR2 SYGVKD. CDR3 nucleotide sequence: TGTGCCATCAGTCCGGGACAGCTAAGCTCCTACAATGAGCAGTTCTTC. This sequence encodes CAISPGQLSSYNEQFF.

This clone was detected once. The chain is built from TRBV11-2 and TRBJ1-2; 9 bases agree with TRBD1. The CDR3 sequence is 15 residues long. Germline loops: CDR1 SGHAT, CDR2 FQNNGV. V lost 5 bases to trimming and J lost 4 bases; unmatched junction nucleotides: 8. The CDR3 DNA reads TGTGCCAGCAGCCGAGGGACAGGGTTCGCCTATGGCTACACCTTC. Amino acid sequence: CASSRGTGFAYGYTF. The variable domain in full, completed from reference TRBV11-2 and TRBJ1-2, reads EAGVAQSPRYKIIEKRQSVAFWCNPISGHATLYWYQQILGQGPKLLIQFQNNGVVDDSQLPKDRFSAERLKGVDSTLKIQPAKLEDSAVYLCASSRGTGFAYGYTFGSGTRLTVV.

J is TRBJ2-1 and V is TRBV2, with 9 bases aligning to TRBD1. The junction had 10 bases not matched to a gene; V was cut back by 6 bases and J by 7 bases. Per germline, CDR1 SNHLY and CDR2 FYNNEI. This CDR3 contains 15 residues. CDR3 coding DNA: TGTGCCAGCAGCGAGCCGGGACAGGGTCCGAATGAGCAGTTCTTC. This encodes CASSEPGQGPNEQFF.

The rearrangement uses TRBV5-4 and TRBJ2-3; a weak D match, TRBD2 (6 bases). This CDR3 contains 16 residues. The ends were cut back, 4 bases at V and 1 base at J, with 16 bases in the middle. Germline CDR1 and CDR2: SGHNT and YYREEE (reference sequence). CDR3 residues: CASSLPTGLGTDTQYF. The CDR3 DNA follows: TGTGCCAGCAGCCTACCGACGGGACTTGGCACAGATACGCAGTATTTT.

The rearrangement uses TRBV30 and TRBJ1-5; TRBD1 matches 7 bases. V lost 5 bases and J lost 4; bases outside the gene matches: 5. CDR1 is GTSNPN and CDR2 is SVGIG in the germline V gene (reference sequence). The CDR3 has 13 residues. The CDR3 loop is CAWGQEYNQPQHF. CDR3 coding DNA: TGTGCCTGGGGACAGGAGTATAATCAGCCCCAGCATTTT.

The chain employs TRBV5-4 and TRBJ2-3; unclear D gene. V lost 2 bases, J lost 1 base, and 5 bases lay in between. The length of the CDR3 is 13 residues. Per germline, CDR1 SGHNT and CDR2 YYREEE (reference sequence). The CDR3 DNA reads as TGTGCCAGCAGCTTTGGCCGCACAGATACGCAGTATTTT. Translation: CASSFGRTDTQYF.

This chain joins TRBV5-4 and TRBJ2-7, with 9 bases fitting TRBD1. The germline V gene encodes CDR1 SGHNT and CDR2 YYREEE (reference sequence). V gave up 4 bases and J gave up 5 bases; unmatched junction bases: 7. The CDR3 spans 14 residues. CDR3 DNA sequence: TGTGCCAGCAGCCAATGGGACAGGGTGGACGAGCAGTACTTC. Protein sequence: CASSQWDRVDEQYF.

In its sample, this clone was seen a few times. The J gene is TRBJ1-1, the V gene TRBV6-5; D uncertain. The germline gives CDR1 MNHEY, CDR2 SVGAGI. V was trimmed by 2 bases and J by 6 bases, leaving 16 bases between them. CDR3 length equals 15 residues. CDR3 nucleotides: TGTGCCAGCAGTTACGACGACACCTTTAACGCTGAAGCTTTCTTT. Amino acids: CASSYDDTFNAEAFF.

The chain links TRBV10-1 to TRBJ2-7; no definite D call. Germline CDR1 is WNHNN and CDR2 is SYGVQD (reference sequence). This CDR3 contains 13 residues. V was cut by 3 bases and J by 2 bases, with 8 bases left in between. The chain's CDR3 is CASSEERTYEQYF. CDR3 DNA sequence: TGCGCCAGCAGTGAAGAGCGAACCTACGAGCAGTACTTC.

This clone was counted a few times. This chain connects TRBV5-1 to TRBJ1-6; D possibly corresponds to TRBD1 (5 bases). Germline lookup yields CDR1 SGHRS and CDR2 YFSETQ. CDR3 length: 14 amino acids. The V and J ends lost 2 bases and 7 bases respectively, with 10 bases between them. The CDR3 reads CASSFKGMNSPLHF. In DNA, the CDR3 is TGCGCCAGCAGCTTTAAGGGGATGAATTCACCCCTCCACTTT.

CDR3 in DNA: TGTGCCAGCAGCCCAGGGGAGCCCTATGGCTACACCTTC. It is translated as CASSPGEPYGYTF. This chain joins TRBV7-6 and TRBJ1-2; tentative D call: TRBD1 (6 bases). The germline V gene encodes CDR1 SGHVS and CDR2 FNYEAQ. The CDR3 spans 13 residues. V was pared by 5 bases and J by 4 bases, with 11 bases between.